The 2 T cell receptor beta chains given below trace back to one sample, sequenced in a study of shared clonotypes between healthy human individuals. Libraries were prepared by immunoSEQ multiplex PCR; TCRdb keeps only in-frame clonotypes and omits some of them. Here the sample spans 2 million to 3 million clones, over 85% being singletons. The sample taken for sequencing was naive CD4+ T cells from PBMCs. Specified subset: CD45RA+ positively selected. The receptor source for this set is a man younger than 35 in good health. Some clones in this sample may be carry-over from other donors' samples.

The chain employs TRBV5-1 and TRBJ2-6, with a possible D match to TRBD1 (6 bases). V dropped 4 bases and J dropped 0 bases, with 14 bases sitting between them. The length of the CDR3 is 17 residues. Germline CDR1 is SGHRS and CDR2 is YFSETQ. For the CDR3, the DNA is TGCGCCAGCAGCATGCCTAGACAGGTCTCTGGGGCCAACGTCCTGACTTTC. Encoded protein: CASSMPRQVSGANVLTF.

This clone was counted once. The V call is TRBV4-2, the J call TRBJ2-7; 7 bases line up with TRBD2. The CDR3 is made up of 17 amino acids. The ends lost 1 base at V and 3 bases at J; junction bases unmatched: 12. The V gene's germline CDR1 is LGHNA and CDR2 YNFKEQ. CDR3 amino acids: CASSQGVSGTAVYEQYF. The CDR3 nucleotides are TGTGCCAGCAGCCAAGGAGTCAGCGGGACTGCTGTCTACGAGCAGTACTTC.